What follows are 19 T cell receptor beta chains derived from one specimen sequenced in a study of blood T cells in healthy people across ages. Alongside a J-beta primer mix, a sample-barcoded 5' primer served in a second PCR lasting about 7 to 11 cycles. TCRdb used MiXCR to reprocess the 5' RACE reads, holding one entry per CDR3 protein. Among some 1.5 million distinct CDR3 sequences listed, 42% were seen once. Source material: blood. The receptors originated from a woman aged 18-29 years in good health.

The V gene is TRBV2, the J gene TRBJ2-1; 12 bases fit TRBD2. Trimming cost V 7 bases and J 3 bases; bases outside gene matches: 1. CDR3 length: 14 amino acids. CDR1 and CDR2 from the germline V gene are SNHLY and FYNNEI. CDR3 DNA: TGTGCCAGCAAGACTAGCGGGGGCTACAATGAGCAGTTCTTC. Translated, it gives CASKTSGGYNEQFF.

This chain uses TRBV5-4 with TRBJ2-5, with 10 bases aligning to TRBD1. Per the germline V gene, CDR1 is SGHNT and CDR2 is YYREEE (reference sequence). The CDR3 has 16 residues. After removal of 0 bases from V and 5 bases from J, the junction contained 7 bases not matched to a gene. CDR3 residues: CASSLEPPGQGETQYF. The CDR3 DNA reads TGTGCCAGCAGCTTGGAACCCCCGGGACAGGGGGAGACCCAGTACTTC. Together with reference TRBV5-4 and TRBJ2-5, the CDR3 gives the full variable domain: ETGVTQSPTHLIKTRGQQVTLRCSSQSGHNTVSWYQQALGQGPQFIFQYYREEENGRGNFPPRFSGLQFPNYSSELNVNALELDDSALYLCASSLEPPGQGETQYFGPGTRLLVL.

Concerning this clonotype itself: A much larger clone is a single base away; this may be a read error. The CDR3 nucleotides read TGTGCCAGCAATCACCCCGGGGAAGGGTCGAACTATGGCTACACCTTC. This gives the protein CASNHPGEGSNYGYTF. The chain couples TRBV28 to TRBJ1-2, with unresolved D. V was clipped by 7 bases and J by 2 bases, with 20 bases between them. Looked up from germline, CDR1 is MDHEN and CDR2 is SYDVKM. The CDR3 length is 16 residues.

In nucleotides, the CDR3 is TGTGCCGGTAGGGGTGGGGCGGCCCAAGGTTCACCCCTCCACTTT. Residues: CAGRGGAAQGSPLHF. The V gene is TRBV6-6, the J gene TRBJ1-6, with D perhaps TRBD1 (5 bases). Trimming removed 11 bases at V and 9 bases at J, with 23 bases between. The CDR3 covers 15 residues. In germline, CDR1 is MNHNY, CDR2 SVGAGI (reference sequence).

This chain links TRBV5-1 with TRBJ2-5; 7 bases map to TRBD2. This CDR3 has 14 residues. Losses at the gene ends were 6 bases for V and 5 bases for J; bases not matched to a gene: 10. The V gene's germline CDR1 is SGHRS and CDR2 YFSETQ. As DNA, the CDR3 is TGCGCCAGCAATTGGGGGGGTGAACAGGAGACCCAGTACTTC. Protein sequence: CASNWGGEQETQYF.

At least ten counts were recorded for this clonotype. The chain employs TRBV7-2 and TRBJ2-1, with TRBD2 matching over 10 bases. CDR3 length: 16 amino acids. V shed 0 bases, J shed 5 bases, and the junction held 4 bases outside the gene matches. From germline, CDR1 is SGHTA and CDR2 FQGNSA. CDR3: CASSLALLAGNNEQFF. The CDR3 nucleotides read TGTGCCAGCAGCTTAGCGTTACTAGCGGGGAACAATGAGCAGTTCTTC.

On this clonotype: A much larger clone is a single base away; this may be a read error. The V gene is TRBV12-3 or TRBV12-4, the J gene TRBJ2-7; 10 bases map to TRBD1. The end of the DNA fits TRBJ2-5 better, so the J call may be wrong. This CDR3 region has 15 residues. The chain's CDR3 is CASSLGQGTGETQYF. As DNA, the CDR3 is TGTGCCAGCAGTCTGGGACAGGGGACCGGGGAGACCCAGTACTTC.

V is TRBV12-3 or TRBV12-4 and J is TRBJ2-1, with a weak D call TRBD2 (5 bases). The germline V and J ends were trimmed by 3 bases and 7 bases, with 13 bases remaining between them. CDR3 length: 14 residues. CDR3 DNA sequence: TGTGCCAGCAGTTTTGGGCTGCCGGGGAATGAGCAGTTCTTC. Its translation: CASSFGLPGNEQFF.

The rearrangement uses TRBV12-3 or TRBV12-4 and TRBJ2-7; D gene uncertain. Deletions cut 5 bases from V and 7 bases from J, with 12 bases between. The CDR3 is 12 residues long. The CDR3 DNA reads TGTGCCAGCAGTACCCCTAACAATGAGCAGTACTTC. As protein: CASSTPNNEQYF.

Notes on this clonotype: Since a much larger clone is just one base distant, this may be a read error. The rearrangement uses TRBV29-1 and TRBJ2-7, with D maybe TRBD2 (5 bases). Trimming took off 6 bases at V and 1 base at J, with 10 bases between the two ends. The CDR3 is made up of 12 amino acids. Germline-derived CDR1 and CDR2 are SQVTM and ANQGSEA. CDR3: CSVVERSYEQYF. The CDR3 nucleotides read TGCAGCGTCGTGGAGCGGTCCTACGAGCAGTACTTC.

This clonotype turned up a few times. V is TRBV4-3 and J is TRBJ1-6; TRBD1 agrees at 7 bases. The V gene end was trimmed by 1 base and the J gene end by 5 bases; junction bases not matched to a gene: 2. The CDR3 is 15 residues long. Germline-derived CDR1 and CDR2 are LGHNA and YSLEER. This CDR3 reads CASSQGTGDNSPLHF. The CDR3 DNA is TGCGCCAGCAGCCAAGGGACAGGTGATAATTCACCCCTCCACTTT.

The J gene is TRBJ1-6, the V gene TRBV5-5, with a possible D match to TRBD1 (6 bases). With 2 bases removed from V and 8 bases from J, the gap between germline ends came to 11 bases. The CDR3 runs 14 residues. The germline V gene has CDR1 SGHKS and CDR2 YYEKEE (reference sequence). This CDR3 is CASSLSGAYSPLHF. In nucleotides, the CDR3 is TGTGCCAGCAGCTTATCAGGGGCTTATTCACCCCTCCACTTT.

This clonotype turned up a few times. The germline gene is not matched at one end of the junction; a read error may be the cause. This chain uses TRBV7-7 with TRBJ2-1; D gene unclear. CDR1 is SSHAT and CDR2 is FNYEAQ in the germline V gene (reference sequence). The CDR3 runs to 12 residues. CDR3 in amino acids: CASSSNFDEQFF. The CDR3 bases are TGTGCTAGCAGTTCCAACTTCGATGAGCAGTTCTTC. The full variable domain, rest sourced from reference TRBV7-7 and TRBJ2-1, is GAGVSQSPRYKVTKRGQDVTLRCDPISSHATLYWYQQALGQGPEFLTYFNYEAQPDKSGLPSDRFSAERPEGSISTLTIQRTEQRDSAMYRCASSSNFDEQFFGPGTRLTVL.

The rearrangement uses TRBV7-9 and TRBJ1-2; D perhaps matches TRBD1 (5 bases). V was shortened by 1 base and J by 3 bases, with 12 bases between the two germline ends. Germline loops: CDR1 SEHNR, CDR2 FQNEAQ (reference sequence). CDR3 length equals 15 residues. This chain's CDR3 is CASSLESGQYYGYTF. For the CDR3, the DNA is TGTGCCAGCAGCTTAGAGTCCGGACAATACTATGGCTACACCTTC.

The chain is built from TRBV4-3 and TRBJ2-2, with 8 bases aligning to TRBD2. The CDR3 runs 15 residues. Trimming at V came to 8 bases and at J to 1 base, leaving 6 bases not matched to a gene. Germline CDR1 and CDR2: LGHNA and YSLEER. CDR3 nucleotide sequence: TGCGCCAGCGGCGATAGCGGGGTGAACACCGGGGAGCTGTTTTTT. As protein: CASGDSGVNTGELFF.

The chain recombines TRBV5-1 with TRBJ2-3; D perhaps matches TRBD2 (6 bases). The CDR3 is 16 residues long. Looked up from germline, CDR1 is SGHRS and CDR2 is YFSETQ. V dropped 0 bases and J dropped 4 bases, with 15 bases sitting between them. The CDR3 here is CASSLAEGIISDTQYF. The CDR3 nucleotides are TGCGCCAGCAGCTTGGCGGAGGGGATAATTTCAGATACGCAGTATTTT.

DNA of the CDR3: TGCAGTGCTCAGGACAGCACTAGCACAGATACGCAGTATTTT. Amino acids: CSAQDSTSTDTQYF. The chain is built from TRBV20-1 and TRBJ2-3; D might be TRBD1 (6 bases). The ends were cut back, 5 bases at V and 0 bases at J, with 12 bases in the middle. From germline, CDR1 is DFQATT and CDR2 SNEGSKA (reference sequence). The CDR3 loop spans 14 amino acids.

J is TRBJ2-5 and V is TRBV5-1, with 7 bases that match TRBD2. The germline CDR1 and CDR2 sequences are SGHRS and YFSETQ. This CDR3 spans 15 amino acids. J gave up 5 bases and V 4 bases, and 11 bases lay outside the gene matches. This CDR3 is CASSSFVGGWETQYF. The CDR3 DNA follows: TGCGCCAGCAGCAGCTTCGTCGGGGGGTGGGAGACCCAGTACTTC.

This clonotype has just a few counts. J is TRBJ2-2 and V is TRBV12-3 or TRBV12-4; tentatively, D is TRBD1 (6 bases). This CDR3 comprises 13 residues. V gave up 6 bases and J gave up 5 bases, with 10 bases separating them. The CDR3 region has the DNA TGTGCCAGCAGACATACAGGGACCGGGGAGCTGTTTTTT. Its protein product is CASRHTGTGELFF.